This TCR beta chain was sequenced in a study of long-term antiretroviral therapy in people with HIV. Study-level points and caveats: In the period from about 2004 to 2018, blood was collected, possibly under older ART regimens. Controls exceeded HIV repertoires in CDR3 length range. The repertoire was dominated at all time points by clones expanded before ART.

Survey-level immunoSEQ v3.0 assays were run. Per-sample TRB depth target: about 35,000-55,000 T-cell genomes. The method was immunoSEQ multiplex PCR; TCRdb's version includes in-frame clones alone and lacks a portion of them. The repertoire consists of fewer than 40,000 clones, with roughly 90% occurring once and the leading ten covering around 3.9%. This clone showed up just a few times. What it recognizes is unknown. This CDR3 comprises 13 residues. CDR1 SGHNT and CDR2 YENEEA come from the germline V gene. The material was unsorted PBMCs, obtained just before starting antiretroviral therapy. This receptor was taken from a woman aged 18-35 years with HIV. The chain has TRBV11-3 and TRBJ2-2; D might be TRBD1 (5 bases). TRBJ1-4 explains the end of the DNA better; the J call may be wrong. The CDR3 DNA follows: TGTGCCAGCAGCTTAGAAAGGCAGGGAAAACTGTTTTTT. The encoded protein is CASSLERQGKLFF.